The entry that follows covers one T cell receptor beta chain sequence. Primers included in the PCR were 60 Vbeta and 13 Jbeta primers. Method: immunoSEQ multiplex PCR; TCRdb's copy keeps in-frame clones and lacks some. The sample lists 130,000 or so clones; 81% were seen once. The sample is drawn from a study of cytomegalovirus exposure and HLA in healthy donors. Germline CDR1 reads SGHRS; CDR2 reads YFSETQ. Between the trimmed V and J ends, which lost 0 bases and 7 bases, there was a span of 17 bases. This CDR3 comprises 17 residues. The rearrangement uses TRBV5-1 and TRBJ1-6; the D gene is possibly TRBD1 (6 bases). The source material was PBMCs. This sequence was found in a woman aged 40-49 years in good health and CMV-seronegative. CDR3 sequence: CASSLAWNRDRNSPLHF. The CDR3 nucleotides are TGCGCCAGCAGCTTGGCCTGGAACAGGGATCGAAATTCACCCCTCCACTTT.